The clone carrying this TCR beta chain was observed a few times. What it binds is not known. These data are taken from a study of blood T cells in healthy people across ages. Overall study findings and caveats: Age brought a roughly linear fall in TCR beta diversity measured per million T cells. Estimates of diversity drawn from one million T cells were considered underestimates.

Germline V gene data show CDR1 as SEHNR and CDR2 as FQNEAQ (reference sequence). The V gene end was trimmed by 5 bases and the J gene end by 2 bases; junction bases not matched to a gene: 16. The CDR3 totals 19 residues. A second PCR of about 7 to 12 cycles used a sample-barcoded 5' primer and a J-beta primer mix. Individual samples furnished no less than 2.5 million CDR3-containing paired-end reads apiece. TCRdb re-called the 5' RACE reads with MiXCR, one entry per CDR3 protein. The repertoire holds more than 550,000 distinct CDR3 sequences, with over 20% as singletons. Donors were systemically healthy Caucasian individuals from Russia aged 6 to 90 years.

The TCR was taken from a man between 65 and 85 years old in good health. The chain combines TRBV7-9 with TRBJ1-5; 9 bases align to TRBD1. Sample: blood. The CDR3 region is CASSPIGGGQGGGNQPQHF. CDR3 DNA sequence: TGTGCCAGCAGCCCTATTGGAGGGGGACAGGGAGGAGGCAATCAGCCCCAGCATTTT. The variable domain in full, completed from reference TRBV7-9 and TRBJ1-5, reads DTGVSQNPRHKITKRGQNVTFRCDPISEHNRLYWYRQTLGQGPEFLTYFQNEAQLEKSRLLSDRFSAERPKGSFSTLEIQRTEQGDSAMYLCASSPIGGGQGGGNQPQHFGDGTRLSIL.